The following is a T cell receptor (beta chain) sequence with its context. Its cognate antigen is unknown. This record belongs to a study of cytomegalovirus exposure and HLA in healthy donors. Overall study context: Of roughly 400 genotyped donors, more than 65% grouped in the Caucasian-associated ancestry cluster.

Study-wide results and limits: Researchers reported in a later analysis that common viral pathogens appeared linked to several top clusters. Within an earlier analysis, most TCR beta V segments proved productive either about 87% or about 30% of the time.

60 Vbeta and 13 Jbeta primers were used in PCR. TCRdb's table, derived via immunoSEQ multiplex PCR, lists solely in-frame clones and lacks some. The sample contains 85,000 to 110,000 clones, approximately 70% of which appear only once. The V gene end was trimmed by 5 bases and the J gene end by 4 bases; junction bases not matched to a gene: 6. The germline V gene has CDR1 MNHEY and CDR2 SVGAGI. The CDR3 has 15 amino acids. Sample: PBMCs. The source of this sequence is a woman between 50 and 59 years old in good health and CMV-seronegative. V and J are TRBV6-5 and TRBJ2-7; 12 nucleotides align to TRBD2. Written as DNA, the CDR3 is TGTGCCAGCAGTCCCCTAGCGGGAGGGCGGTACGAGCAGTACTTC. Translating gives CASSPLAGGRYEQYF.